This T cell receptor (beta chain) was observed in a study of cytomegalovirus exposure and HLA in healthy donors. Study-wide context: The same platform was used for the roughly 120 validation repertoires and the 500 to 700 first-cohort repertoires, a later analysis reported.

Profiling relied on immunoSEQ multiplex PCR, and the TCRdb table lists in-frame clones only, not all of them. This table holds roughly 250,000 clones, about 90% found once. Whole-study findings and limits: For cytomegalovirus status, the classifier reportedly gave diagnoses with high specificity and sensitivity. The tendency of first-cohort TCR clusters to co-occur in the approximately 120 validation repertoires was identified by a subsequent analysis. Cytomegalovirus-associated TCR beta chains were listed, numbering some 170.

V trimming: 2 bases; J trimming: 3 bases; junction bases outside the gene matches: 12. CDR3 length: 18 residues. CDR1 MGHDK and CDR2 SYGVNS come from the germline V gene. A remark on this clone: As yet, its antigen is unknown.

V gene TRBV25-1 combines with J gene TRBJ2-2; 7 nucleotides agree with TRBD1. The clonotype was recovered from a woman aged 18-35 years in good health and CMV-seronegative. Sequencing was carried out using PBMCs. The CDR3 nucleotides read TGTGCCAGCAGTGAAGGCACAGGGGTGCACCGGGACACCGGGGAGCTGTTTTTT. The encoded protein is CASSEGTGVHRDTGELFF.